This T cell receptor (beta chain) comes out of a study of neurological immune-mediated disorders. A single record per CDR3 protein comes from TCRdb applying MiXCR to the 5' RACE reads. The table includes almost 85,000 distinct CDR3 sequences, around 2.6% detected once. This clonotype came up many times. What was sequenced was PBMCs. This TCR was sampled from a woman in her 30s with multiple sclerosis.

As DNA, the CDR3 is TGCAGTGCTAGACGGTGGGGGTACAGTCAGCCCCAGCATTTT. Translation gives CSARRWGYSQPQHF. V gene TRBV20-1 combines with J gene TRBJ1-5; tentative D call: TRBD1 (5 bases). In germline, CDR1 is DFQATT, CDR2 SNEGSKA (reference sequence). Trimming cost V 2 bases and J 6 bases, with 14 bases left between them. This CDR3 is built from 14 residues.